This T cell receptor (beta chain) originates from a study of blood T cell repertoires in COVID-19. Turning to the study itself: Sites across the United States, Italy and Spain contributed samples from acute and convalescent COVID-19.

Using immunoSEQ multiplex PCR, the repertoire was profiled, and TCRdb retains in-frame clones only, with some absent. This sample yields 270,000 or so clones, of which 75% to 90% are seen a single time; about 4% belongs to the top ten. This clonotype was obtained from a woman aged 25-40 years with acute COVID-19. The material sequenced was PBMCs or T cells enriched from blood (not recorded which).

The CDR3 nucleotides are TGTGCCAGCAGCCCCGATACTAACACTGAAGCTTTCTTT. This translates into CASSPDTNTEAFF. V usage is TRBV5-4 and J usage is TRBJ1-1; no firm D call. V lost 4 bases and J 2 bases, leaving 9 bases between the germline ends. Per germline, CDR1 SGHNT and CDR2 YYREEE (reference sequence). The CDR3 covers 13 residues.